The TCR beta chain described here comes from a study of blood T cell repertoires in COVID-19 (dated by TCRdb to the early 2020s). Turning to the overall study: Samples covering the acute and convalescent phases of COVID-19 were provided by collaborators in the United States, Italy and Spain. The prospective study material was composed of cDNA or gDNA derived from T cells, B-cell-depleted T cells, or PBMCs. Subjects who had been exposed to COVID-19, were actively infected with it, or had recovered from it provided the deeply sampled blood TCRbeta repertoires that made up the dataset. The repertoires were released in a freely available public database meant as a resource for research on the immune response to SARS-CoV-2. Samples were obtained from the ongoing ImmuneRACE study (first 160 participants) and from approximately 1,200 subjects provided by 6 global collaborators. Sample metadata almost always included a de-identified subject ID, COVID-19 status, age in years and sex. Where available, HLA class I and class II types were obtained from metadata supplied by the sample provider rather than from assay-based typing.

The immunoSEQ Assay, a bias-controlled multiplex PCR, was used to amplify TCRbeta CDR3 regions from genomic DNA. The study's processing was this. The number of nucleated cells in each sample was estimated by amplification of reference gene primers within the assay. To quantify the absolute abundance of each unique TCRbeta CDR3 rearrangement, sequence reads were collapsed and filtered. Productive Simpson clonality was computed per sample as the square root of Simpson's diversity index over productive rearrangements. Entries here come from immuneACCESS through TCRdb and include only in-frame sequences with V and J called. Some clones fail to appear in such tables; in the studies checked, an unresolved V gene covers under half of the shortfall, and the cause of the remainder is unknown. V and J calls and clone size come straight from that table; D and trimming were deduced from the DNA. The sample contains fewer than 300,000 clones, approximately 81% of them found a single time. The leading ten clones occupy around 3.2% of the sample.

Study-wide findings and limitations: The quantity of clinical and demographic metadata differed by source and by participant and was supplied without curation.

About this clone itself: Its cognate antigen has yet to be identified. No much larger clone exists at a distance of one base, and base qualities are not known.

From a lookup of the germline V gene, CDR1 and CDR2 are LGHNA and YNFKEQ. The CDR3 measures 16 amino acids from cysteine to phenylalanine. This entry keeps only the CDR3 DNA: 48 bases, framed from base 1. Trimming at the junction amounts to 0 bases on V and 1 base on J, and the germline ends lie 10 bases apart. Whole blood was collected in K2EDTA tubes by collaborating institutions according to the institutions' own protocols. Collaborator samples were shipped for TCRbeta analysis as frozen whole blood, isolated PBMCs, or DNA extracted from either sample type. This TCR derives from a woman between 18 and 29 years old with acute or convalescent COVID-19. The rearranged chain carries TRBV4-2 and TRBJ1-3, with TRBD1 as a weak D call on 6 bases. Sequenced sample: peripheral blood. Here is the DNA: TGTGCCAGCAGCCAAGATCTCAGGGGTTCTGGAAACACCATATATTTT. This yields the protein CASSQDLRGSGNTIYF.